This paragraph reports one T cell receptor beta chain. The junction and the germline gene differ at one end; a read error may be behind it. Looked up from germline, CDR1 is SNHLY and CDR2 is FYNNEI. The CDR3 has 16 residues. How the authors handled the data: How many nucleated cells were present was estimated from reference gene primer amplification. The table came from immunoSEQ multiplex PCR; TCRdb's copy has only in-frame clones and leaves some out. Clone size and the V and J calls come from that table; the DNA yielded D and trimming. The sample lists fewer than 120,000 clones; 85% to 90% were seen once. The data are from a study of blood T cell repertoires in COVID-19. About the research overall: Sample material is recorded as cDNA or gDNA derived from T cells, B-cell-depleted T cells, or PBMCs.

The specimen sequenced was peripheral blood. This clonotype was obtained from a woman aged 50 to 65 with acute or convalescent COVID-19. The gene calls are TRBV2 and TRBJ2-7, with 9 nucleotides matching TRBD2. Written as DNA, the CDR3 is TGTGCCAGCAGTGAACCCCTTAGCGGGAGCGTCGCGCAGAGCCACTTC. Translated: CASSEPLSGSVAQSHF. Full variable domain (rest looked up from reference TRBV2 and TRBJ2-7): EPEVTQTPSHQVTQMGQEVILRCVPISNHLYFYWYRQILGQKVEFLVSFYNNEISEKSEIFDDQFSVERPDGSNFTLKIRSTKLEDSAMYFCASSEPLSGSVAQSHFGPGTRLTVT.